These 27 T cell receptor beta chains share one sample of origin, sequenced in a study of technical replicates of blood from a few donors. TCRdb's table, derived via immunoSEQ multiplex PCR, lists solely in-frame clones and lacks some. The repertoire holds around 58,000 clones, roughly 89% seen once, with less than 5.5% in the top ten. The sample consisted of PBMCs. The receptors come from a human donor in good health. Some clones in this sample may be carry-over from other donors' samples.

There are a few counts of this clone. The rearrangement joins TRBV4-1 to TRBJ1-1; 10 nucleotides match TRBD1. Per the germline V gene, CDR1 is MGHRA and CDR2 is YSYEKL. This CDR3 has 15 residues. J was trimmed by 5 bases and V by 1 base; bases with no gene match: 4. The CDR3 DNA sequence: TGCGCCAGCAGCCAAGGGGGACAGGGGACTACTGAAGCTTTCTTT. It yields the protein CASSQGGQGTTEAFF.

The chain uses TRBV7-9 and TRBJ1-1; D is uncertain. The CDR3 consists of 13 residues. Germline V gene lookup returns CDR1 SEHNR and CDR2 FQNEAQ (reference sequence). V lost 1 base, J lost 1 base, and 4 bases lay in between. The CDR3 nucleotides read TGTGCCAGCAGCTTAGGGGCGAACACTGAAGCTTTCTTT. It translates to CASSLGANTEAFF.

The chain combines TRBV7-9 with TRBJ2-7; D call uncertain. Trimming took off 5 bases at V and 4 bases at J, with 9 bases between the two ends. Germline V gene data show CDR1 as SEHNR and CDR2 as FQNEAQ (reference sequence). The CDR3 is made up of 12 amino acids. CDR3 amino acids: CASSPGGYEQYF. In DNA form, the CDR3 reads TGTGCCAGCAGCCCGGGTGGGTACGAGCAGTACTTC.

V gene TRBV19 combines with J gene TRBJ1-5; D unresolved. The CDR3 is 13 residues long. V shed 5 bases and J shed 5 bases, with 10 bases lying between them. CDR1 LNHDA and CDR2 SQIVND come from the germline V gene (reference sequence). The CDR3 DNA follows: TGTGCCAGTAGTGCCCGACGGGATCAGCCCCAGCATTTT. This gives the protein CASSARRDQPQHF. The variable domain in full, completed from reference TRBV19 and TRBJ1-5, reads DGGITQSPKYLFRKEGQNVTLSCEQNLNHDAMYWYRQDPGQGLRLIYYSQIVNDFQKGDIAEGYSVSREKKESFPLTVTSAQKNPTAFYLCASSARRDQPQHFGDGTRLSIL.

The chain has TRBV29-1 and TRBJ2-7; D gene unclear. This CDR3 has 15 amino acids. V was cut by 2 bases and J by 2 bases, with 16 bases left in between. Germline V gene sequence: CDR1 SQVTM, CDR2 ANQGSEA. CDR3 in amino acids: CSVESRPIDAYEQYF. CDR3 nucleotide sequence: TGCAGCGTTGAAAGCAGGCCCATAGACGCCTACGAGCAGTACTTC.

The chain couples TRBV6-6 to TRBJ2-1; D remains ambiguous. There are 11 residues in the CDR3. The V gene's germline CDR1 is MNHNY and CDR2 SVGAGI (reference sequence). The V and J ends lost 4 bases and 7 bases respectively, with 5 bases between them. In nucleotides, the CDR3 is TGTGCCAGCAGTTCGGAGAATGAGCAGTTCTTC. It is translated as CASSSENEQFF.

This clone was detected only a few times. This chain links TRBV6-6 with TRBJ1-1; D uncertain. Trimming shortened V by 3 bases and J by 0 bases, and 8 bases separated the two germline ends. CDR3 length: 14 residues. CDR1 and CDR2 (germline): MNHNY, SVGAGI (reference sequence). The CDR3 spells CASSYPEMNTEAFF. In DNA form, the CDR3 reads TGTGCCAGCAGTTATCCGGAGATGAACACTGAAGCTTTCTTT.

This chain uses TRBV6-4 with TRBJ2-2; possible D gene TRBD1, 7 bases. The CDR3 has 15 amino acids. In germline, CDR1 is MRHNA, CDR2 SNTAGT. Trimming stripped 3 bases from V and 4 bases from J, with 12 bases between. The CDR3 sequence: CASSEEGATTGELFF. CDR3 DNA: TGTGCCAGCAGTGAGGAGGGGGCGACCACCGGGGAGCTGTTTTTT.

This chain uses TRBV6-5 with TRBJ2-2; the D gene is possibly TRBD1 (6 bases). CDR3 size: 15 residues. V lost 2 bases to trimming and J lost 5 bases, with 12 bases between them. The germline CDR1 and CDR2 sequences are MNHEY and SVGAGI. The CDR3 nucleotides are TGTGCCAGCAGTTACACAATTCAGGGGACCGGGGAGCTGTTTTTT. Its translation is CASSYTIQGTGELFF.

For the CDR3, the DNA is TGTGCCAGCAGCTTGGAGCCGGGTTCGAACGAGCAGTACTTC. It codes for CASSLEPGSNEQYF. The rearrangement joins TRBV5-4 to TRBJ2-7; no reliable D call. CDR3 length: 14 residues. Between the trimmed V and J ends, which lost 0 bases and 5 bases, there was a span of 12 bases. Per the germline V gene, CDR1 is SGHNT and CDR2 is YYREEE (reference sequence).

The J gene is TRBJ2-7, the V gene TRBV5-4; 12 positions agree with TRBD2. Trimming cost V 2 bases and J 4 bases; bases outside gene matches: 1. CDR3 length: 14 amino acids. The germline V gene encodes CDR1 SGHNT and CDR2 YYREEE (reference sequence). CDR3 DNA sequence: TGTGCCAGCAGCTTCGGACTAGCGGGATACGAGCAGTACTTC. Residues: CASSFGLAGYEQYF. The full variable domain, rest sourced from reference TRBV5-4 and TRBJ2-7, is ETGVTQSPTHLIKTRGQQVTLRCSSQSGHNTVSWYQQALGQGPQFIFQYYREEENGRGNFPPRFSGLQFPNYSSELNVNALELDDSALYLCASSFGLAGYEQYFGPGTRLTVT.

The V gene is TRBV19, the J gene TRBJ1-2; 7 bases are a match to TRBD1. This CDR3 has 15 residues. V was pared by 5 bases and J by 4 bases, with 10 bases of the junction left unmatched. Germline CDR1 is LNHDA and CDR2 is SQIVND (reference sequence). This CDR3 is CASSSRGDRIYGYTF. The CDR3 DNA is TGTGCCAGTAGTTCGCGGGGGGACAGAATCTATGGCTACACCTTC.

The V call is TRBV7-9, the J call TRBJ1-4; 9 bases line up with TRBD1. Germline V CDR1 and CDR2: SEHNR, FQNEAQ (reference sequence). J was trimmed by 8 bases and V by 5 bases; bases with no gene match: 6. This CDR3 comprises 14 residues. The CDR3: CASSNRGQGEKLFF. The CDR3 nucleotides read TGTGCCAGCAGCAACAGGGGGCAGGGGGAAAAACTGTTTTTT.

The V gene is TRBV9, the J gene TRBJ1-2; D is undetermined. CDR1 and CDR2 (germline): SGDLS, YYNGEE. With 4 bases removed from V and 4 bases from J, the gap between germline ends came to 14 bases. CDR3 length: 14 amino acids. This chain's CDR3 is CASSLEEGSYGYTF. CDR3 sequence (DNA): TGTGCCAGCAGCCTAGAGGAGGGCTCCTATGGCTACACCTTC. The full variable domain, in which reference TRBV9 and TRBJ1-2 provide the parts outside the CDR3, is DSGVTQTPKHLITATGQRVTLRCSPRSGDLSVYWYQQSLDQGLQFLIQYYNGEERAKGNILERFSAQQFPDLHSELNLSSLELGDSALYFCASSLEEGSYGYTFGSGTRLTVV.

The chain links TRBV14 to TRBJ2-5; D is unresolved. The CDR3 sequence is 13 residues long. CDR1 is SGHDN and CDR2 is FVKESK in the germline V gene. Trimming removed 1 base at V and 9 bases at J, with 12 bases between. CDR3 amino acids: CASSQGLLLAQYF. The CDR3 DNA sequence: TGTGCCAGCAGCCAAGGACTCCTACTGGCCCAGTACTTC.

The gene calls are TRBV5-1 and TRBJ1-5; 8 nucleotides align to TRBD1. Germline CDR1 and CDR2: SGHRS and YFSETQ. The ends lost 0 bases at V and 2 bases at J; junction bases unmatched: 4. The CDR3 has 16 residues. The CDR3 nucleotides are TGCGCCAGCAGCTTGGGTCCGACAGGGGGCAATCAGCCCCAGCATTTT. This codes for CASSLGPTGGNQPQHF.

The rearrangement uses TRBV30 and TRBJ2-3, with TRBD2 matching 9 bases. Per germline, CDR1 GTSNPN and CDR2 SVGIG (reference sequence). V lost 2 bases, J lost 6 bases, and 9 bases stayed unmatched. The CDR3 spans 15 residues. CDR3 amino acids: CAWSRGSGRTDTQYF. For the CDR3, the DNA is TGTGCCTGGAGTCGGGGTAGCGGGAGAACGGATACGCAGTATTTT.

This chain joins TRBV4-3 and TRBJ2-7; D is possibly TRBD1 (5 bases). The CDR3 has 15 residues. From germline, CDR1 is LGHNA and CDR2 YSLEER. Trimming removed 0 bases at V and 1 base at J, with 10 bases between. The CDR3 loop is CASSQDRDWSYEQYF. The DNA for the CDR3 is TGCGCCAGCAGCCAAGACAGGGATTGGTCCTACGAGCAGTACTTC.

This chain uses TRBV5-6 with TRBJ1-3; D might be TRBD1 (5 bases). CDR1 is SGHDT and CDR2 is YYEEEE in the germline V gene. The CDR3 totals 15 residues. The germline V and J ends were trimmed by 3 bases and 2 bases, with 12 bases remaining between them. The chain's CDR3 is CASSYGQRPGNTIYF. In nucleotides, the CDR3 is TGTGCCAGCAGCTATGGACAACGTCCTGGAAACACCATATATTTT.

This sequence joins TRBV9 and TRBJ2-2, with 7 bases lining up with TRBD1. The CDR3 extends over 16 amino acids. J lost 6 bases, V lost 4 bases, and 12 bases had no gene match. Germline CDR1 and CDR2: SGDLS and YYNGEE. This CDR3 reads CASSSYRDSRAGELFF. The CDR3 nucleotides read TGTGCCAGCAGCTCATACCGGGACAGCCGAGCCGGGGAGCTGTTTTTT.

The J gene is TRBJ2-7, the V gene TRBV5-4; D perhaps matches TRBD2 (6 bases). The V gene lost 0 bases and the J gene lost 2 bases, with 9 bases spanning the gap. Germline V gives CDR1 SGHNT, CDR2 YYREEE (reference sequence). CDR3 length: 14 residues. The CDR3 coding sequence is TGTGCCAGCAGCTTGGCGGGAGCCCCCTACGAGCAGTACTTC. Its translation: CASSLAGAPYEQYF.

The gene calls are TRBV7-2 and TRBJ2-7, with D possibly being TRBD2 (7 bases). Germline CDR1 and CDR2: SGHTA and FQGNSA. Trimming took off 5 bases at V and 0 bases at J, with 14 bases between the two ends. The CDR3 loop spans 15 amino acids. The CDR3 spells CASSGGGGNSYEQYF. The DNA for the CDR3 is TGTGCCAGCAGCGGGGGAGGGGGGAACTCCTACGAGCAGTACTTC.

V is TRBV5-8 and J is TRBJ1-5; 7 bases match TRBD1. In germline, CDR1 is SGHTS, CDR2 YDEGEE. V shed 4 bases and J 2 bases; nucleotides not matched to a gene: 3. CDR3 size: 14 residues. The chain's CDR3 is CASSDRVGNQPQHF. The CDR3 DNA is TGTGCCAGCAGCGACAGGGTTGGCAATCAGCCCCAGCATTTT.

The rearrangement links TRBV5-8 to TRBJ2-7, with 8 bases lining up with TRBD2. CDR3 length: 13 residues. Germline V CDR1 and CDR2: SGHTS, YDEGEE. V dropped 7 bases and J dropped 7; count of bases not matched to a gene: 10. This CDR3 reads CASQKRENPEQYF. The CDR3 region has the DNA TGTGCCAGCCAAAAGCGGGAGAATCCTGAGCAGTACTTC.

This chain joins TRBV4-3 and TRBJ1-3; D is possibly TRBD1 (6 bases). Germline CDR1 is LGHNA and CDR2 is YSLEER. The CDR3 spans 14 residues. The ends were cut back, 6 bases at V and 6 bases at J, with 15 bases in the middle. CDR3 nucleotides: TGCGCCAGCAGTCCTGACAGGTCGGCAAACACCATATATTTT. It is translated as CASSPDRSANTIYF.

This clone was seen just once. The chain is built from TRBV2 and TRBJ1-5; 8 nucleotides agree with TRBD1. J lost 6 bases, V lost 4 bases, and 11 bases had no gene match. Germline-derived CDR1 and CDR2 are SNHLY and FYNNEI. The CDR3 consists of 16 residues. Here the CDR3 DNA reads TGTGCCAGCAGTGGACAGGGGCCCCATAGCGGTCAGCCCCAGCATTTT. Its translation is CASSGQGPHSGQPQHF.

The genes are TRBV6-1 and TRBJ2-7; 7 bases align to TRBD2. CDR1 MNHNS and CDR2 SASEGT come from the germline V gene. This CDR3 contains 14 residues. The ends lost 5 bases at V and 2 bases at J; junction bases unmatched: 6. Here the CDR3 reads CASSFSGLAYEQYF. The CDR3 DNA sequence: TGTGCCAGCAGTTTTTCTGGACTAGCCTACGAGCAGTACTTC.